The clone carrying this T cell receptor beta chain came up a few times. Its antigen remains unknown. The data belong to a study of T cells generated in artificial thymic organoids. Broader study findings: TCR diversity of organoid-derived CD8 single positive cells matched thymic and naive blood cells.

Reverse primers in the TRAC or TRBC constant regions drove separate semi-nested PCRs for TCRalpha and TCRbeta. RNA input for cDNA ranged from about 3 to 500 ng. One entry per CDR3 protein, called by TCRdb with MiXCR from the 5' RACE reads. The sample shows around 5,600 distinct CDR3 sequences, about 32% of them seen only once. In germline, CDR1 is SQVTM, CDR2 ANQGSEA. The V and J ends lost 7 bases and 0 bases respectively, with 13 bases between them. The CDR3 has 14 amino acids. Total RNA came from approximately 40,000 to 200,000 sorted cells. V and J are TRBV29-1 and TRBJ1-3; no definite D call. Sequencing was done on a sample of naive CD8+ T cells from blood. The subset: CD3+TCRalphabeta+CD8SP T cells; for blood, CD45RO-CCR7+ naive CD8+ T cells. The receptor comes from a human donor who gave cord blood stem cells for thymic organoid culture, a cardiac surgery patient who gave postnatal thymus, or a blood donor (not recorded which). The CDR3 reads CSALLHSSGNTIYF. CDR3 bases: TGCAGCGCCCTCTTGCATAGCTCTGGAAACACCATATATTTT.